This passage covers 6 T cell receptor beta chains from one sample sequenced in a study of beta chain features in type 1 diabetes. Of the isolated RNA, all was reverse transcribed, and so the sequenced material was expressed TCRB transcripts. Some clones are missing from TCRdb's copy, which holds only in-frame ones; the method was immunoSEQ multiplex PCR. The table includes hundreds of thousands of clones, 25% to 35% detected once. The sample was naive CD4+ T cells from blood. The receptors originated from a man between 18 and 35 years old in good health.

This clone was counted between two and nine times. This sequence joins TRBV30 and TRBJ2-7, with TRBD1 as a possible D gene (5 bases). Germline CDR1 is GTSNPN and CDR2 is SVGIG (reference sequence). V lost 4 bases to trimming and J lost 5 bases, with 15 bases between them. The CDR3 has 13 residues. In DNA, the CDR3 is TGTGCCTGGAATGGAAACAGGATTAACGAGCAGTACTTC. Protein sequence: CAWNGNRINEQYF.

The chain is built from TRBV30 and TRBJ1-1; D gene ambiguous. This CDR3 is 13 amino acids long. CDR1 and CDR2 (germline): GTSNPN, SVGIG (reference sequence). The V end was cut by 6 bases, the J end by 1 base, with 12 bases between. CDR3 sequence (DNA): TGTGCCTGTGGGCGCGAAGCGAACACTGAAGCTTTCTTT. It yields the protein CACGREANTEAFF.

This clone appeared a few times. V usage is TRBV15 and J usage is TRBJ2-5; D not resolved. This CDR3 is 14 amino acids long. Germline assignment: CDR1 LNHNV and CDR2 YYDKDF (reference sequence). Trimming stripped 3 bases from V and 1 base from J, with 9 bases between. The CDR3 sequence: CATSRRTAQETQYF. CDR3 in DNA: TGTGCCACCAGCAGGCGCACAGCCCAAGAGACCCAGTACTTC. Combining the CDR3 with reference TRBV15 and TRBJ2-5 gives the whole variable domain DAMVIQNPRYQVTQFGKPVTLSCSQTLNHNVMYWYQQKSSQAPKLLFHYYDKDFNNEADTPDNFQSRRPNTSFCFLDIRSPGLGDTAMYLCATSRRTAQETQYFGPGTRLLVL.

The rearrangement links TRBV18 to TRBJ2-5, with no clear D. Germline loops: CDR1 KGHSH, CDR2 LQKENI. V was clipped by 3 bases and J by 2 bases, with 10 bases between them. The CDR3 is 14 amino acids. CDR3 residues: CASSPPGPQETQYF. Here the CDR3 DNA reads TGTGCCAGCTCACCTCCGGGCCCACAAGAGACCCAGTACTTC.

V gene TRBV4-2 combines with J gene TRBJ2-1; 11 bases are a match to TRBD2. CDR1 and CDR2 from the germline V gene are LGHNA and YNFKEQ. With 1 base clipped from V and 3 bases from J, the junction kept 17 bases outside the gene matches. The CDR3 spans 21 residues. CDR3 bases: TGTGCCAGCAGCCAAGTATTTGAAGGTCTAGCGGGAGGCCGTCTCTACAATGAGCAGTTCTTC. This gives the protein CASSQVFEGLAGGRLYNEQFF.

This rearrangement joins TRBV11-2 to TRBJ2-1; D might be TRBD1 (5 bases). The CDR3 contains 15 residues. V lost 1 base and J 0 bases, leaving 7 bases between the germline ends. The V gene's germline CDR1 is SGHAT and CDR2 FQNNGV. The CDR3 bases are TGTGCCAGCAGCTTAGTAACAGGCTCCTACAATGAGCAGTTCTTC. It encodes CASSLVTGSYNEQFF.